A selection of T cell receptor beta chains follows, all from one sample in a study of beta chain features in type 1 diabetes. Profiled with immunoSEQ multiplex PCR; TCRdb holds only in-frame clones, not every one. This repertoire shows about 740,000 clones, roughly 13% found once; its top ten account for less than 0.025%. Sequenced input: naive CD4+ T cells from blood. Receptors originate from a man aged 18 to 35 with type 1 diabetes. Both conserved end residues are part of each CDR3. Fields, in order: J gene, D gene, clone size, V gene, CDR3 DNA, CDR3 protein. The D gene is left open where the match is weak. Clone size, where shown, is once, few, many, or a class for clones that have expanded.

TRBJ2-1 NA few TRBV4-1 TGCGCCAGCAGTGCGGGACAGCACAATGAGCAGTTCTTC CASSAGQHNEQFF
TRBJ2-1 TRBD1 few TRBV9 TGTGCCAGCAGGTCCGGGACAGGGGGCGATGAGCAGTTCTTC CASRSGTGGDEQFF
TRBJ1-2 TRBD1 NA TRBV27 TGTGCCAGCAGTATGCGACAGGGATCCCCCTATGGCTACACCTTC CASSMRQGSPYGYTF
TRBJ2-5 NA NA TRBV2 TGTGCCAGCAGTGAAGGACTAATCGGAGAGACCCAGTACTTC CASSEGLIGETQYF
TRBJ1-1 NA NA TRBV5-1 TGCGCCAGCAGCTTGGGAGGGACGAACACTGAAGCTTTCTTT CASSLGGTNTEAFF
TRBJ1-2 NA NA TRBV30 TGTGCCTGGAGTGGCGGAAACCAGAAGTATGGCTACACCTTC CAWSGGNQKYGYTF
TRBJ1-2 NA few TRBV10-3 TGTGCCATCAGTGAAGAAGATGGCTACACCTTC CAISEEDGYTF
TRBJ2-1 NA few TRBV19 TGTGCCAGTAGTACCCTACCAGGGGTACCCTACAATGAGCAGTTCTTC CASSTLPGVPYNEQFF
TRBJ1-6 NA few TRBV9 TGTGCCAGCAGCGTAAGAACGACTCCGGCTAATTCACCCCTCCACTTT CASSVRTTPANSPLHF
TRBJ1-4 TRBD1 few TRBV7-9 TGTGCCAGCAGCGTAACAGGGGTTTATGAAAAACTGTTTTTT CASSVTGVYEKLFF
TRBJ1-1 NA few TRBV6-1 TGTGCCAGCAGCGAGGGTTACACTGAAGCTTTCTTT CASSEGYTEAFF
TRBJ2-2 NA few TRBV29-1 TGCAGCGTTGAGCCGGGGGCGAACACCGGGGAGCTGTTTTTT CSVEPGANTGELFF
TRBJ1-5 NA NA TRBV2 TGTGCCAGCAGCGGAAGGGGGGTCAGGAATCAGCCCCAGCATTTT CASSGRGVRNQPQHF
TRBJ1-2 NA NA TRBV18 TGTGCCAGCTCACCGACCGCGGGTAGCTATGGCTACACCTTC CASSPTAGSYGYTF
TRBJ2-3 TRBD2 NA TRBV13 TGTGCCAGCAGCCAAAGAGCGGGGGTTAGCACAGATACGCAGTATTTT CASSQRAGVSTDTQYF
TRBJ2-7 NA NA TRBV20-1 TGCAGTGCGCGAACAGGCGGCGAGCAGTACTTC CSARTGGEQYF
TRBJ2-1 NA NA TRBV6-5 TGTGCCAGCAGCATGGCGGGGGCCTCCTACAATGAGCAGTTCTTC CASSMAGASYNEQFF
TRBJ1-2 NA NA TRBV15 TGTGCCACCAGCACCACTAAGGCCGGGCGCCGTTCGAGCTACACCTTC CATSTTKAGRRSSYTF
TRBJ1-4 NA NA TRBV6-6 TGTGCCAGCAGTTACTCGACTATCGAGCGGCTGTTTTTT CASSYSTIERLFF
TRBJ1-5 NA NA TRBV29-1 TGCAGCGTTGCAGACAGTCTTAATCAGCCCCAGCATTTT CSVADSLNQPQHF
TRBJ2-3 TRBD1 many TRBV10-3 TGTGCCATCAGTGAGGGGGACAGTCAACCAGATACGCAGTATTTT CAISEGDSQPDTQYF
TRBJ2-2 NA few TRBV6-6 TGTGCCAGCAGTTACAGGGGCCCCGGGGAGCTGTTTTTT CASSYRGPGELFF
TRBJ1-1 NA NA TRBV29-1 TGCAGCGTTACGGCAGCAAACATGAACACTGAAGCTTTCTTT CSVTAANMNTEAFF
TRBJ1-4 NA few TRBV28 TGTGCCAGCAGTTCCCCTAAAGGGAATGAAAAACTGTTTTTT CASSSPKGNEKLFF
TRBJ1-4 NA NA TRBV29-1 TGCAGCGTTGTGGGTGCAACTAATGAAAAACTGTTTTTT CSVVGATNEKLFF
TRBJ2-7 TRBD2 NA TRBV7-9 TGTGCCAGCACCCCGTGGGGGGACTACTACGAGCAGTACTTC CASTPWGDYYEQYF
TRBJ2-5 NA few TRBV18 TGTGCCAGCTCGCTCCCTCCCGGGACCCAAGAGACCCAGTACTTC CASSLPPGTQETQYF
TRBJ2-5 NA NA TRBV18 TGTGCCAGCTCACCACCGCACACATACCAAGAGACCCAGTACTTC CASSPPHTYQETQYF
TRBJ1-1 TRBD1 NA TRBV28 TGTGCCAGCAGTCTTGGCAGACAGGGGACTGAAGCTTTCTTT CASSLGRQGTEAFF
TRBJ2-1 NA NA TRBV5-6 TGTGCCAGCAGACCCCAGGGTGGTTCCTACAATGAGCAGTTCTTC CASRPQGGSYNEQFF
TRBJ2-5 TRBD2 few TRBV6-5 TGTGCCAGCAGTTACTTTAGCGGGGGGGCACGAGAGACCCAGTACTTC CASSYFSGGARETQYF
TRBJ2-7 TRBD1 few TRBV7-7 TGTGCTAGCAGCAGGGACAGCTTGGGCGAGCAGTACTTC CASSRDSLGEQYF
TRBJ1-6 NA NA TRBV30 TGTGCCTGGAGTGGAAGGAGTACGTCACCCCTCCACTTT CAWSGRSTSPLHF
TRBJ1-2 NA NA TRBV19 TGTGCCAGTAGTATCGCCAGGGACTATGGCTACACCTTC CASSIARDYGYTF
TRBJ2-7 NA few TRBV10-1 TGCGCCAGCAGCGCTGGACTTACCGGGGAGCAGTACTTC CASSAGLTGEQYF
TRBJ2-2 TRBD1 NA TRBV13 TGTGCCAGCAGCTTAAGACCCGGGACAGCTAGCACCGGGGAGCTGTTTTTT CASSLRPGTASTGELFF
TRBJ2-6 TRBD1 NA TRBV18 TGTGCCAGCTCACAGGACAGGCTCGCTGGGGCCAACGTCCTGACTTTC CASSQDRLAGANVLTF
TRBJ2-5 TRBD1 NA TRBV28 TGTGCCAGCAGGGGGACAGCGCAAGAGACCCAGTACTTC CASRGTAQETQYF
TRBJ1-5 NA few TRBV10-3 TGTGCCATCAGTGAGCCGGGGGCAGTCGGTCAGCCCCAGCATTTT CAISEPGAVGQPQHF
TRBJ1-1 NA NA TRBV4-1 TGCGCCAGCAGCCGGACAACAGGGTCAGGGACTGAAGCTTTCTTT CASSRTTGSGTEAFF
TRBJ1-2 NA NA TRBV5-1 TGCGCCAGCAGCTGGAAGATTGGGGACGGCTACACCTTC CASSWKIGDGYTF
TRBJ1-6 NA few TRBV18 TGTGCCAGCTCGCTTGGGCCGCCGAATTCACCCCTCCACTTT CASSLGPPNSPLHF
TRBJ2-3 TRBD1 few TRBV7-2 TGTGCCAGCAGCCCTTGGACAGGTCAAGATACGCAGTATTTT CASSPWTGQDTQYF
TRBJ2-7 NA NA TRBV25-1 TGTGCCAGCAGTGCGACAGGATACGAGCAGTACTTC CASSATGYEQYF
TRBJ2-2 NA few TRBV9 TGTGCCAGCAGTGCTCTCGGGACGACGAACACCGGGGAGCTGTTTTTT CASSALGTTNTGELFF
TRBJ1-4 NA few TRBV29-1 TGCAGCGTTGACAGGGGTGGCGAAAAACTGTTTTTT CSVDRGGEKLFF
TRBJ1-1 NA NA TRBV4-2 TGTGCCAGCAGCCAAGATCCCTTGGACAGGAACACTGAAGCTTTCTTT CASSQDPLDRNTEAFF
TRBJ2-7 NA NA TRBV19 TGTGCCAGTAGTATGGGTCACGCAAGCTCCTACGAGCAGTACTTC CASSMGHASSYEQYF
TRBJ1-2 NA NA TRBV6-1 TGTGCCAGCAGTGCAACCGAGAACTATGGCTACACCTTC CASSATENYGYTF
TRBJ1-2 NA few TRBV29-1 TGCAGCGTTCAACAGGAGGCTGGCTACACCTTC CSVQQEAGYTF
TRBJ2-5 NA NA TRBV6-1 TGTGCCAGCAGTTTACGGATTCAAGAGACCCAGTACTTC CASSLRIQETQYF
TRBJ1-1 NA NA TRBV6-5 TGTGCCAGCAGACCCGACTTGGGGAGGGCTTTCTTT CASRPDLGRAFF
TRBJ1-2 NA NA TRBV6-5 TGTGCCAGCAGTTACCCGCAGGGCCTGGGGGACTATGGCTACACCTTC CASSYPQGLGDYGYTF
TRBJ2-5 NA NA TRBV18 TGTGCCAGCTCACCACCTTCACTCCAAGAGACCCAGTACTTC CASSPPSLQETQYF
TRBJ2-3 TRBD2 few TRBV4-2 TGTGCCAGCAGCCAAGACGGTAGCGGGGATGAAGATACGCAGTATTTT CASSQDGSGDEDTQYF
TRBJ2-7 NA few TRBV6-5 TGTGCCAGCAGATTGACAGGGGAGGGGGACGAGCAGTACTTC CASRLTGEGDEQYF
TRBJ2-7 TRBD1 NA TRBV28 TGTGCCAGCAAGGGGGCAGACTTTTACGAGCAGTACTTC CASKGADFYEQYF